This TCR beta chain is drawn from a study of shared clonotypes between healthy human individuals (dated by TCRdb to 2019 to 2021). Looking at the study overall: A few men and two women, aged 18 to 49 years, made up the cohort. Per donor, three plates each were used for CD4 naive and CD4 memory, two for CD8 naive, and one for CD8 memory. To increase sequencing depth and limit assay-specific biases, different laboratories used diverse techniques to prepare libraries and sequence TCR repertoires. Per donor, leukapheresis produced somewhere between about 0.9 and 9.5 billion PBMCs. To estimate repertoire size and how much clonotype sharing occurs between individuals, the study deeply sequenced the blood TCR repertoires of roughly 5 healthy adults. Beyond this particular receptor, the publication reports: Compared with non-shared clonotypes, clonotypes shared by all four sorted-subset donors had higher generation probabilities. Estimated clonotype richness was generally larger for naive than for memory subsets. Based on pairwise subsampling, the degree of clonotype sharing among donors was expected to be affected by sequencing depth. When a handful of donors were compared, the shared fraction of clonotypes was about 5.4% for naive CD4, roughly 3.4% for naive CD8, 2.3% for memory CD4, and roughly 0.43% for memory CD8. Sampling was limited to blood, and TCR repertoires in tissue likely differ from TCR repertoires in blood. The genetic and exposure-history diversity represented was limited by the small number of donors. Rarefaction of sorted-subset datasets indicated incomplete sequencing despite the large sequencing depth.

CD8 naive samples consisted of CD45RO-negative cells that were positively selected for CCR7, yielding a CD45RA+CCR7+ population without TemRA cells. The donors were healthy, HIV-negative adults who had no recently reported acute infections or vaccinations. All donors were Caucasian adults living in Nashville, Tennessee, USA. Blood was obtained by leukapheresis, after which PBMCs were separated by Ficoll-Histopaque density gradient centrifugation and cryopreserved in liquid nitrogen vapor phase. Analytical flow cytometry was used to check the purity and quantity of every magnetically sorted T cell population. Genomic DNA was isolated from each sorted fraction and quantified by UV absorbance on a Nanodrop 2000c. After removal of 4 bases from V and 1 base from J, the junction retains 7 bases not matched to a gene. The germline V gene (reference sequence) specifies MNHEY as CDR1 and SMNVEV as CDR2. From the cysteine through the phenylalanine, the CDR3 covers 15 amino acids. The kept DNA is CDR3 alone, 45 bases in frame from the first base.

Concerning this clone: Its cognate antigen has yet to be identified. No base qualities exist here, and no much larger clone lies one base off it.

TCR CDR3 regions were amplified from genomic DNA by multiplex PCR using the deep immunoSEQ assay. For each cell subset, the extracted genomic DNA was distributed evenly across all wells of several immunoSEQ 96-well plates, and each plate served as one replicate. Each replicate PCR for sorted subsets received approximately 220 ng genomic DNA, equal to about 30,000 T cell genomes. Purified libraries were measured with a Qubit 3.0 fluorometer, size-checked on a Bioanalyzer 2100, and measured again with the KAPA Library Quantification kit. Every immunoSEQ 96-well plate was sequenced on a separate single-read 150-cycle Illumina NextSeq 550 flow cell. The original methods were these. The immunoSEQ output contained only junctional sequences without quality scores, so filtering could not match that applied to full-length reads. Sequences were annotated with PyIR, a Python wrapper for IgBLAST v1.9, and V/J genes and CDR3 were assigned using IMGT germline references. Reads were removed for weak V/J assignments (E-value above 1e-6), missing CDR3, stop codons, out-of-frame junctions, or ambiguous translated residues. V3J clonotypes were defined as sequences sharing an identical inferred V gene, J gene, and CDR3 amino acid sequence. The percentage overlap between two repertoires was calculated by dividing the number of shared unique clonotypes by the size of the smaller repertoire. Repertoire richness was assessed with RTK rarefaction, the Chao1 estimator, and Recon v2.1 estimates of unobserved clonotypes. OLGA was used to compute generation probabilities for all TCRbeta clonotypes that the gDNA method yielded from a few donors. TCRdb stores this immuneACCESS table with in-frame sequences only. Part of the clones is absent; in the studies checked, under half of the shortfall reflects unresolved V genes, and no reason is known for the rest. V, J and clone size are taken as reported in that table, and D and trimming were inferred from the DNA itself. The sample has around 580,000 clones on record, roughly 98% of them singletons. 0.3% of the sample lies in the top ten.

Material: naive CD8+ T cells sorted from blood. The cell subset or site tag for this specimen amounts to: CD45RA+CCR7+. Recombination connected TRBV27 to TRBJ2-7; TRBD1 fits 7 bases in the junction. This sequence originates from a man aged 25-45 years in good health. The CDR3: CASSYTGAGSYEQYF. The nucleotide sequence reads TGTGCCAGCAGTTATACAGGGGCCGGGTCCTACGAGCAGTACTTC.